The 8 T cell receptor beta chains below all came from one sample that was sequenced in a study of cytomegalovirus exposure and HLA in healthy donors. Use of 60 Vbeta and 13 Jbeta primers characterized the PCR. The method was immunoSEQ multiplex PCR; TCRdb's version includes in-frame clones alone and lacks a portion of them. The data contain around 200,000 clones, approximately 84% of them singletons. Sequencing used PBMCs. Source of these receptors: a woman between 45 and 65 years old in good health and CMV-seropositive.

The rearrangement uses TRBV6-6 and TRBJ1-2; 8 nucleotides agree with TRBD1. Germline-derived CDR1 and CDR2 are MNHNY and SVGAGI (reference sequence). V lost 6 bases and J lost 5; bases outside the gene matches: 5. This CDR3 is built from 13 residues. The CDR3 DNA is TGTGCCAGCAGAGCACAGGGGGGGTATGGCTACACCTTC. The encoded protein is CASRAQGGYGYTF.

This rearrangement joins TRBV18 to TRBJ2-1; TRBD1 aligns across 7 bases. V gave up 3 bases and J gave up 2 bases; unmatched junction bases: 4. The CDR3 length is 15 residues. CDR1 and CDR2 from the germline V gene are KGHSH and LQKENI. CDR3 bases: TGTGCCAGCTCACCCAGACAGGGTGCCTACAATGAGCAGTTCTTC. As protein: CASSPRQGAYNEQFF.

The V gene is TRBV9, the J gene TRBJ2-3; TRBD2 aligns across 7 bases. The germline CDR1 and CDR2 sequences are SGDLS and YYNGEE. Losses at the gene ends were 6 bases for V and 3 bases for J; bases not matched to a gene: 13. The CDR3 extends over 16 amino acids. The CDR3 is CASTRAGAGRTDTQYF. Here the CDR3 DNA reads TGTGCCAGCACCAGAGCAGGAGCGGGGCGGACAGATACGCAGTATTTT.

Here the CDR3 reads CASSFRGSTDTQYF. DNA for the CDR3: TGCGCCAGCAGCTTTCGGGGGAGCACAGATACGCAGTATTTT. J is TRBJ2-3 and V is TRBV5-1, with TRBD2 as a possible D gene (6 bases). Looked up from germline, CDR1 is SGHRS and CDR2 is YFSETQ. The germline V and J ends were trimmed by 2 bases and 0 bases, with 7 bases remaining between them. CDR3 length: 14 residues.

V is TRBV2 and J is TRBJ1-1, with D possibly TRBD1 on 5 matching bases. Germline CDR1 SNHLY, CDR2 FYNNEI. The CDR3 loop spans 12 amino acids. With 8 bases removed from V and 4 bases from J, the gap between germline ends came to 11 bases. The CDR3 reads CASLRDGTEAFF. CDR3 sequence (DNA): TGTGCCAGCCTCAGGGATGGCACTGAAGCTTTCTTT.

The chain joins TRBV6-5 to TRBJ1-2; possibly TRBD1 for D (6 bases). Germline V gene data show CDR1 as MNHEY and CDR2 as SVGAGI. Trimming shortened V by 6 bases and J by 7 bases, and 18 bases separated the two germline ends. The length of the CDR3 is 14 residues. CDR3 bases: TGTGCCAGCAGACTCCGGGACATACGGGTTGGCTACACCTTC. Translated, it gives CASRLRDIRVGYTF.

The chain combines TRBV19 with TRBJ1-5; D call uncertain. V shed 10 bases and J shed 6 bases, with 28 bases lying between them. Germline assignment: CDR1 LNHDA and CDR2 SQIVND (reference sequence). This CDR3 has 17 residues. The CDR3 nucleotides read TGTGCCACTGGGAGACAAGATAGGAGGCTAGTAACTCAGCCCCAGCATTTT. It translates to CATGRQDRRLVTQPQHF.

The genes are TRBV18 and TRBJ1-2, with 7 bases aligning to TRBD1. This CDR3 is 15 amino acids long. V lost 3 bases to trimming and J lost 3 bases; unmatched junction nucleotides: 7. Germline V CDR1 and CDR2: KGHSH, LQKENI. CDR3 amino acids: CASSPNRGAYYGYTF. CDR3 DNA: TGTGCCAGCTCACCCAACAGGGGCGCCTACTATGGCTACACCTTC.